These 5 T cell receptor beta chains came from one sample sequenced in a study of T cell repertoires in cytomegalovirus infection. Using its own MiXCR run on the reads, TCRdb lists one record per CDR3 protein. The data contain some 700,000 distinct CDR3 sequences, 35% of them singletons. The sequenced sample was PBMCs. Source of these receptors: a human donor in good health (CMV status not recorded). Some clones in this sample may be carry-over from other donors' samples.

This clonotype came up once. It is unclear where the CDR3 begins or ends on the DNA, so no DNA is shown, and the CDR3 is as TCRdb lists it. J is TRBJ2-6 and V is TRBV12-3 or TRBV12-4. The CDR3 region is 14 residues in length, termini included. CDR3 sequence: CASSTVPGANVLTF.

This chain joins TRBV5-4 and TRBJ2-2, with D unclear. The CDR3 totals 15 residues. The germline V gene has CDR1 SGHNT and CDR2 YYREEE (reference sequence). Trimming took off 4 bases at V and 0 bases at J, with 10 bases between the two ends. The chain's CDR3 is CASSGEDSNTGELFF. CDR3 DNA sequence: TGTGCCAGCAGCGGCGAGGATTCGAACACCGGGGAGCTGTTTTTT. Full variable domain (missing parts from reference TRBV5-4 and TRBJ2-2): ETGVTQSPTHLIKTRGQQVTLRCSSQSGHNTVSWYQQALGQGPQFIFQYYREEENGRGNFPPRFSGLQFPNYSSELNVNALELDDSALYLCASSGEDSNTGELFFGEGSRLTVL.

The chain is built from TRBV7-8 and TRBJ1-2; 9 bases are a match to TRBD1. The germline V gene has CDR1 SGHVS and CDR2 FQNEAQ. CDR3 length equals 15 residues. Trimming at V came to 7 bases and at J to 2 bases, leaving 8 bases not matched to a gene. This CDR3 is CASTRGGQGNYGYTF. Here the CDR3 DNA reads TGTGCCAGCACCCGAGGGGGACAGGGCAACTATGGCTACACCTTC.

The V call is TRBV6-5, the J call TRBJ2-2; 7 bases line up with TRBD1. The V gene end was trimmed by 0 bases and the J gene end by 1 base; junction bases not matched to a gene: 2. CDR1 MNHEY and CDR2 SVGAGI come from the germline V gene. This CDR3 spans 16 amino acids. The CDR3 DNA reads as TGTGCCAGCAGTTACTCGAGGGACAGGAACACCGGGGAGCTGTTTTTT. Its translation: CASSYSRDRNTGELFF.

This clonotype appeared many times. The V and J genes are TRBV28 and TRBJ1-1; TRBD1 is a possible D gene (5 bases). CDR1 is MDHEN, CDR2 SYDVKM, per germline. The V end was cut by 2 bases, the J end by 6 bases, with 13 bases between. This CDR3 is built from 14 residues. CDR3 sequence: CASSLAGLRAEAFF. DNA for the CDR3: TGTGCCAGCAGTTTAGCGGGGCTTAGGGCTGAAGCTTTCTTT.